These 12 T cell receptor beta chains originate from one sample sequenced in a study of Ad26.COV2.S vaccination and SARS-CoV-2 variants. Sequencing used immunoSEQ multiplex PCR; TCRdb keeps in-frame clones, though not all of them. The table records approximately 90,000 clones, 82% of them present only once. Sequences were derived from peripheral blood, sampled after recovery from COVID-19. The receptors come from a human donor who had recovered from COVID-19.

This clone was counted between two and nine times. Here the CDR3 DNA reads TGTGCCAGCAGTTTAGGCAGGGACGGTGAGCAGTTCTTC. This gives the protein CASSLGRDGEQFF. The chain employs TRBV28 and TRBJ2-1; perhaps D is TRBD1 or TRBD2 (5 bases each). V was pared by 2 bases and J by 9 bases, with 11 bases between. Germline-derived CDR1 and CDR2 are MDHEN and SYDVKM. The CDR3 totals 13 residues.

The J gene is TRBJ1-4, the V gene TRBV9, with TRBD1 matching 7 bases. The V segment lost 4 bases and the J segment 4 bases; nucleotides outside the gene matches: 19. Germline V lookup: CDR1 SGDLS, CDR2 YYNGEE. This CDR3 spans 19 amino acids. The CDR3 region is CASSPNTGVVGEDNEKLFF. The DNA for the CDR3 is TGTGCCAGCAGCCCAAATACAGGGGTAGTGGGGGAAGATAATGAAAAACTGTTTTTT.

The J gene is TRBJ2-1, the V gene TRBV13; 14 nucleotides align to TRBD2. Germline CDR1 PRHDT, CDR2 FYEKMQ (reference sequence). V gave up 1 base and J gave up 3 bases; unmatched junction bases: 8. The CDR3 spans 19 residues. CDR3: CASSLAGLAGAISYNEQFF. CDR3 coding DNA: TGTGCCAGCAGCTTAGCGGGACTAGCGGGAGCTATAAGCTACAATGAGCAGTTCTTC.

The gene calls are TRBV6-2 or TRBV6-3 and TRBJ2-1, with 11 bases lining up with TRBD2. The trim removed 0 bases at V and 5 bases at J, leaving 9 bases unmatched. The germline CDR1 and CDR2 sequences are MNHEY and SVGEGT. The CDR3 sequence is 18 residues long. The CDR3 here is CASSYSVVAGGPDNEQFF. DNA for the CDR3: TGTGCCAGCAGTTACTCGGTGGTAGCGGGAGGGCCTGACAATGAGCAGTTCTTC.

The CDR3 coding sequence is TGTGCCAGCAGCCACCGGGACAGGGGGAAAGAGACCCAGTACTTC. As protein: CASSHRDRGKETQYF. This chain uses TRBV7-9 with TRBJ2-5, with TRBD1 identical over 11 bases. This CDR3 region has 15 residues. Germline lookup yields CDR1 SEHNR and CDR2 FQNEAQ (reference sequence). Trimming took 5 bases from V and 3 from J; bases not matched to a gene: 5.

The rearrangement joins TRBV10-3 to TRBJ2-4; D remains unclear. CDR3 length equals 17 residues. V lost 5 bases, J lost 1 base, and 18 bases lay in between. CDR1 and CDR2 (germline): ENHRY, SYGVKD. CDR3 DNA: TGTGCCATCAGTTCTCGAACGGGCAGTTCGGCCAAAAACATTCAGTACTTC. This gives the protein CAISSRTGSSAKNIQYF.

The V call is TRBV19, the J call TRBJ1-2, with D perhaps TRBD1 (5 bases). V was trimmed by 7 bases and J by 8 bases, leaving 14 bases between them. This CDR3 has 12 residues. CDR1 is LNHDA and CDR2 is SQIVND in the germline V gene (reference sequence). The CDR3 protein is CASTDSRGGYTF. Here the CDR3 DNA reads TGTGCCAGTACTGACAGTAGGGGCGGCTACACCTTC.

CDR3 amino acids: CASHMGTGKYNEQFF. The CDR3 DNA reads TGTGCCAGCCATATGGGGACTGGTAAATACAATGAGCAGTTCTTC. The chain recombines TRBV19 with TRBJ2-1; D might be TRBD2 (6 bases). Germline lookup yields CDR1 LNHDA and CDR2 SQIVND (reference sequence). Trimming took 9 bases from V and 4 from J, leaving 19 bases between them. This CDR3 is 15 amino acids long.

The CDR3 sequence: CASSYSGTETYEQYF. CDR3 sequence (DNA): TGTGCCAGCAGTTACTCGGGGACGGAAACCTACGAGCAGTACTTC. This chain joins TRBV6-5 and TRBJ2-7, with D perhaps TRBD1 or TRBD2 (5 bases each). CDR1 and CDR2 from the germline V gene are MNHEY and SVGAGI. This CDR3 contains 15 residues. Trimming stripped 0 bases from V and 2 bases from J, with 11 bases between.

Here the CDR3 reads CASSWDRVFAGANVLTF. Here the CDR3 DNA reads TGTGCCAGCAGTTGGGACAGGGTCTTCGCGGGGGCCAACGTCCTGACTTTC. The chain combines TRBV27 with TRBJ2-6; 9 nucleotides match TRBD1. The V segment lost 4 bases and the J segment 4 bases; nucleotides outside the gene matches: 8. Germline V gene sequence: CDR1 MNHEY, CDR2 SMNVEV (reference sequence). This CDR3 region has 17 residues.

The gene calls are TRBV12-5 and TRBJ2-7; tentative D call: TRBD1 (5 bases). The germline V gene encodes CDR1 LGHNT and CDR2 FRNRAP. Trimming pared 3 bases from V and 2 bases from J, leaving 8 bases between. CDR3 length: 13 amino acids. For the CDR3, the DNA is TGTGCTAGTGGTTTTGACAGAACCTACGAGCAGTACTTC. Protein: CASGFDRTYEQYF.

The chain carries TRBV7-2 and TRBJ2-6, with D possibly TRBD2 on 7 matching bases. Germline CDR1 and CDR2: SGHTA and FQGNSA. The CDR3 sequence is 17 residues long. Trimming pared 3 bases from V and 0 bases from J, leaving 12 bases between. The CDR3 is CASSFGGPYSGANVLTF. The DNA of the CDR3 is TGTGCCAGCAGCTTCGGGGGGCCTTACTCTGGGGCCAACGTCCTGACTTTC.